This TCR beta chain was captured by sequencing in a study of OX40 agonist ivuxolimab in advanced cancers. Whole-study context: An agonistic anti-OX40 (CD134) antibody, ivuxolimab, was used to treat the patients. Males comprised 82.7% of the group, whose mean age was approximately 60 years (range roughly 23 to 80). Partial response was recorded in three patients: one hepatocellular carcinoma and two cutaneous melanoma cases.

Profiled with immunoSEQ multiplex PCR; TCRdb holds only in-frame clones, not every one. Of 45,000 to 55,000 clones listed, 81% were seen once; the top ten hold about 7%. This clone has at least ten counts. Antigen unknown. The CDR3 totals 15 residues. V was shortened by 3 bases and J by 0 bases, with 11 bases between the two germline ends. Germline V gene lookup returns CDR1 WNHNN and CDR2 SYGVQD (reference sequence). Study-wide results and caveats: Mean expanded clone counts were higher in CD8+ than CD4+ T cells.

The source is an adult with an advanced solid tumor such as melanoma, head and neck, liver or kidney cancer. The rearrangement links TRBV10-1 to TRBJ1-1; unclear D gene. This material consisted of CD4+ or CD8+ T cells sorted from blood, taken in a trial of the OX40 agonist ivuxolimab. The CDR3 nucleotides are TGCGCCAGCAGTGAAGAGGGTTATGTGAACACTGAAGCTTTCTTT. Amino acids: CASSEEGYVNTEAFF.